The 19 T cell receptor beta chains given below trace back to one sample, sequenced in a study of early stage breast cancer tumors. Generated by immunoSEQ multiplex PCR, the TCRdb table keeps only in-frame clones and is missing some. This table has over 45,000 clones, 65% to 90% appearing once. Sequencing used blood. The source of these receptors is a person in their fifties or sixties with breast cancer.

The chain has TRBV18 and TRBJ2-5, with 9 bases aligning to TRBD2. Germline trimming cut 3 bases from V and 1 base from J; bases unmatched to any gene: 6. This CDR3 is built from 16 residues. CDR1 and CDR2 from the germline V gene are KGHSH and LQKENI. The CDR3 DNA sequence: TGTGCCAGCTCACCCCTAGCGGGACAACCCCAAGAGACCCAGTACTTC. Translated: CASSPLAGQPQETQYF.

The J gene is TRBJ2-1, the V gene TRBV7-2, with D possibly being TRBD1 (5 bases). CDR3 length: 13 amino acids. Trimming cost V 2 bases and J 11 bases, with 13 bases left between them. The germline V gene encodes CDR1 SGHTA and CDR2 FQGNSA. The CDR3 DNA is TGTGCCAGCAGCTTATGGGGCACGGAGAAGCAGTTCTTC. Translation: CASSLWGTEKQFF.

The chain couples TRBV29-1 to TRBJ2-4; D ambiguous. The CDR3 sequence is 17 residues long. Germline-derived CDR1 and CDR2 are SQVTM and ANQGSEA. Trimming took off 0 bases at V and 2 bases at J, with 17 bases between the two ends. The DNA for the CDR3 is TGCAGCGTTGAAGATCGGCGGAGCGTTAACACCAAAAACATTCAGTACTTC. Translated: CSVEDRRSVNTKNIQYF.

The rearrangement uses TRBV5-6 and TRBJ1-2, with 7 nucleotides matching TRBD1. The CDR3 extends over 14 amino acids. The junction had 5 bases not matched to a gene; V was cut back by 4 bases and J by 2 bases. Germline assignment: CDR1 SGHDT and CDR2 YYEEEE. DNA of the CDR3: TGTGCCAGCAGCACGCAGGACAGGAACTATGGCTACACCTTC. Encoded protein: CASSTQDRNYGYTF. The full variable domain, its missing parts supplied by reference TRBV5-6 and TRBJ1-2, is DAGVTQSPTHLIKTRGQQVTLRCSPKSGHDTVSWYQQALGQGPQFIFQYYEEEERQRGNFPDRFSGHQFPNYSSELNVNALLLGDSALYLCASSTQDRNYGYTFGSGTRLTVV.

This clone was seen once. The chain links TRBV23-1 to TRBJ1-1, with D unresolved. TRBV23-1 is identified as an open reading frame with a role that is uncertain. V lost 0 bases and J 2 bases, leaving 22 bases between the germline ends. The CDR3 length is 19 residues. DNA of the CDR3: TGCGCCAGCAGTCAATCCAGAGGCCAATACCCCCTCCCAAACACTGAAGCTTTCTTT. Translating gives CASSQSRGQYPLPNTEAFF.

On this clone itself: An end of the junction differs from the germline gene, which may be a read error. The V and J genes are TRBV5-6 and TRBJ2-3; D gene unclear. Germline CDR1 SGHDT, CDR2 YYEEEE. The CDR3 consists of 14 residues. The CDR3 DNA follows: TGTGCCGGCAGCTTGCTGGCCCGCACAGATACGCAGTATTTT. Residues: CAGSLLARTDTQYF. The complete variable domain, with remaining parts taken from reference TRBV5-6 and TRBJ2-3, reads DAGVTQSPTHLIKTRGQQVTLRCSPKSGHDTVSWYQQALGQGPQFIFQYYEEEERQRGNFPDRFSGHQFPNYSSELNVNALLLGDSALYLCAGSLLARTDTQYFGPGTRLTVL.

This clone was seen only a few times. The rearrangement links TRBV7-9 to TRBJ2-1; weak D call: TRBD2 (6 bases). The germline V gene encodes CDR1 SEHNR and CDR2 FQNEAQ (reference sequence). Deletions cut 2 bases from V and 5 bases from J, with 10 bases between. The CDR3 covers 14 residues. DNA of the CDR3: TGTGCCAGCAGCTTAACTAGCCCCCACAATGAGCAGTTCTTC. Protein sequence: CASSLTSPHNEQFF.

The chain links TRBV5-1 to TRBJ2-7; TRBD1 matches at 9 bases. CDR1 and CDR2 (germline): SGHRS, YFSETQ. Trimming at V came to 5 bases and at J to 6 bases, leaving 6 bases not matched to a gene. CDR3 length equals 13 residues. The CDR3 here is CASRRDRESEQYF. The CDR3 DNA is TGCGCCAGCAGGAGGGACAGGGAATCCGAGCAGTACTTC.

The chain couples TRBV25-1 to TRBJ1-2; 8 positions agree with TRBD1. This CDR3 comprises 11 residues. Germline lookup yields CDR1 MGHDK and CDR2 SYGVNS. Losses at the gene ends were 5 bases for V and 8 bases for J; bases not matched to a gene: 1. CDR3 DNA: TGTGCCAGCAGTCGGGACAGGGGCTACACCTTC. This encodes CASSRDRGYTF.

About this clone itself: One end of the junction is discordant with germline, which a read error may explain. The V gene is TRBV7-7, the J gene TRBJ2-2; D is uncertain. The CDR3 runs to 14 residues. The germline V gene encodes CDR1 SSHAT and CDR2 FNYEAQ (reference sequence). CDR3 nucleotides: TGTGCTAGCAGCGCCCGAACGAACACCGGGGAGCTGTTTTTT. It is translated as CASSARTNTGELFF.

The chain uses TRBV5-1 and TRBJ2-7; a weak D match, TRBD2 (6 bases). Trimming stripped 3 bases from V and 7 bases from J, with 20 bases between. CDR3 length equals 15 residues. From germline, CDR1 is SGHRS and CDR2 YFSETQ. The CDR3: CASSSTSGLGGEQYF. The CDR3 DNA is TGCGCCAGCAGCTCCACAAGCGGGTTGGGTGGAGAGCAGTACTTC.

The chain carries TRBV5-1 and TRBJ2-3, with D unclear. V dropped 4 bases and J dropped 2 bases, with 8 bases sitting between them. From germline, CDR1 is SGHRS and CDR2 YFSETQ. CDR3 length: 13 residues. The CDR3 coding sequence is TGCGCCAGCAGCCGAACCGACACAGATACGCAGTATTTT. This sequence encodes CASSRTDTDTQYF.

This clone turned up a few times. The rearrangement links TRBV5-6 to TRBJ2-7, with unresolved D. The V gene's germline CDR1 is SGHDT and CDR2 YYEEEE. Deletions cut 2 bases from V and 12 bases from J, with 15 bases between. This CDR3 region has 12 residues. Here the CDR3 reads CASSFNTWHLYF. Written as DNA, the CDR3 is TGTGCCAGCAGCTTCAACACATGGCACCTGTACTTC.

This rearrangement joins TRBV29-1 to TRBJ2-5; D remains unclear. Trimming took 7 bases from V and 2 from J, leaving 5 bases between them. This CDR3 region has 10 residues. The V gene's germline CDR1 is SQVTM and CDR2 ANQGSEA. In DNA, the CDR3 is TGCAGCGCCGAACAAGAGACCCAGTACTTC. This sequence encodes CSAEQETQYF. Using reference TRBV29-1 and TRBJ2-5 for the parts outside the CDR3, the full variable domain is SAVISQKPSRDICQRGTSLTIQCQVDSQVTMMFWYRQQPGQSLTLIATANQGSEATYESGFVIDKFPISRPNLTFSTLTVSNMSPEDSSIYLCSAEQETQYFGPGTRLLVL.

The gene calls are TRBV2 and TRBJ1-1; 10 bases are a match to TRBD1. With 0 bases clipped from V and 7 bases from J, the junction kept 8 bases outside the gene matches. Germline loops: CDR1 SNHLY, CDR2 FYNNEI. There are 16 residues in the CDR3. For the CDR3, the DNA is TGTGCCAGCAGTGAAGCGCTTCGTGGACAGGGGGGTGAAGCTTTCTTT. This sequence encodes CASSEALRGQGGEAFF.

This clone was seen a handful of times. The chain combines TRBV28 with TRBJ1-6, with 9 bases aligning to TRBD1. The V and J ends lost 5 bases and 15 bases, in that order; junction bases with no gene match: 11. There are 14 residues in the CDR3. Germline CDR1 MDHEN, CDR2 SYDVKM. CDR3 sequence reads: CASSPRDRAPLLHF. The CDR3 nucleotides read TGTGCCAGCAGTCCCCGGGACAGGGCTCCTCTCCTCCACTTT.

J is TRBJ2-2 and V is TRBV5-4; D might be TRBD2 (6 bases). V gave up 4 bases and J gave up 15 bases, with 22 bases separating them. The germline CDR1 and CDR2 sequences are SGHNT and YYREEE (reference sequence). This CDR3 spans 14 amino acids. This CDR3 is CASSGPGRDSRLFF. CDR3 coding DNA: TGTGCCAGCAGCGGGCCTGGACGGGACTCTAGGTTGTTTTTT.

This chain joins TRBV9 and TRBJ2-2, with 10 bases matching TRBD2. The V and J ends lost 3 bases and 4 bases, in that order; junction bases with no gene match: 3. The CDR3 length is 15 residues. The germline CDR1 and CDR2 sequences are SGDLS and YYNGEE. In DNA form, the CDR3 reads TGTGCCAGCAGCGCTAGCGGGAGTGGCACCGGGGAGCTGTTTTTT. It codes for CASSASGSGTGELFF.

V and J are TRBV7-2 and TRBJ2-3, with 12 nucleotides matching TRBD2. This CDR3 has 16 amino acids. With 6 bases clipped from V and 0 bases from J, the junction kept 4 bases outside the gene matches. In germline, CDR1 is SGHTA, CDR2 FQGNSA. The CDR3 bases are TGTGCCAGCAGAGCCGGGACTAGCGGGAGCACAGATACGCAGTATTTT. It specifies CASRAGTSGSTDTQYF.